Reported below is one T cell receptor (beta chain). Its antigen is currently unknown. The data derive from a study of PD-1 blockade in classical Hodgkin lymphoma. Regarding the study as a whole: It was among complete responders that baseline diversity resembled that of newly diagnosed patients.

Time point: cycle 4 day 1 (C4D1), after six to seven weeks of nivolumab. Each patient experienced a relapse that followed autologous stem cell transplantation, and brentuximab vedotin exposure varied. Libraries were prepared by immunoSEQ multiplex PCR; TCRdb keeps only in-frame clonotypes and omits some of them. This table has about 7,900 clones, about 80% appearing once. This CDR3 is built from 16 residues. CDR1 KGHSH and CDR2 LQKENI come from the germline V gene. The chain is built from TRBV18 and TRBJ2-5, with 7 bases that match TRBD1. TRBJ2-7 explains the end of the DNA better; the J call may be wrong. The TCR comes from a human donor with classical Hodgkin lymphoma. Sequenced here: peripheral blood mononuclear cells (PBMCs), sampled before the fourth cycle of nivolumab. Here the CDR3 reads CASSQSGTADSYEQYF. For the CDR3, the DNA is TGTGCCAGCTCACAATCCGGGACAGCGGATTCCTACGAGCAGTACTTC.